This T cell receptor beta chain was retrieved from a study of CD8 T cells in Susac syndrome. The CDR3 contains 14 residues. V was shortened by 2 bases and J by 0 bases, with 8 bases between the two germline ends. The germline V gene has CDR1 SGHNT and CDR2 YYREEE (reference sequence). Reverse transcription of roughly 0.5 to 1 ug RNA was carried out with random hexamers. A multiplex approach, immunoSEQ multiplex PCR, amplified TCR beta CDR3 across 54 Vbeta and 13 Jbeta. TCRdb ran MiXCR on the immunoSEQ multiplex PCR reads and lists one entry per CDR3 protein. Counted here are about 200,000 distinct CDR3 sequences, over 85% occurring once; the ten biggest clones make up about 0.095%.

The rearrangement joins TRBV5-4 to TRBJ2-5; D possibly corresponds to TRBD1 (5 bases). The clonotype originates from a human donor in good health. Sample: CD4+ T cells from PBMCs. The CDR3 coding sequence is TGTGCCAGCAGCTTTTCAGGGAACCAAGAGACCCAGTACTTC. Amino acids: CASSFSGNQETQYF. Together with reference TRBV5-4 and TRBJ2-5, the CDR3 gives the full variable domain: ETGVTQSPTHLIKTRGQQVTLRCSSQSGHNTVSWYQQALGQGPQFIFQYYREEENGRGNFPPRFSGLQFPNYSSELNVNALELDDSALYLCASSFSGNQETQYFGPGTRLLVL.